This TCR beta chain was profiled in a study of shared clonotypes between healthy human individuals. General study results and limits: Shared clonotypes across all four donors exceeded non-shared ones in generation probability. When naive CD4 clonotypes were compared across a handful of donors, 4% to 6.5% were shared.

The naive CD8 fraction comprised CD45RO-negative cells positively selected for CCR7 and excluded terminally differentiated effector memory CD45RA+ cells. Donors, without exception, were Caucasian adults residing in Nashville, Tennessee. As to this clone: Antigen specificity is unknown.

Losses at the gene ends were 6 bases for V and 7 bases for J; bases not matched to a gene: 8. This CDR3 contains 13 residues. CDR1 and CDR2 from the germline V gene are SGHKS and YYEKEE (reference sequence). Assay runs were performed at deep level. Clones were sequenced by immunoSEQ multiplex PCR, and TCRdb holds only the in-frame ones, with some missing. The table lists more than 500,000 clones, around 95% of them singletons. The specimen was naive CD8+ T cells sorted from blood. The chain carries TRBV5-5 and TRBJ1-2, with 8 bases fitting TRBD1. The origin of this receptor is a woman aged 30 to 39 in good health. In nucleotides, the CDR3 is TGTGCCAGCACCGAGGACAGGGTGTTTGGCTACACCTTC. Amino acids: CASTEDRVFGYTF.